Listed here are 18 T cell receptor beta chains from one sample, sequenced in a study of CD8 T cells in ankylosing spondylitis. TCRdb passed the 5' RACE reads through MiXCR, listing each CDR3 protein once. The repertoire holds 150,000 to 200,000 distinct CDR3 sequences, with roughly 30% as singletons. Sequencing used synovial fluid, either unsorted or a sorted T cell fraction (not recorded which). The receptors come from a male donor with ankylosing spondylitis.

This clonotype was seen a handful of times. The genes are TRBV2 and TRBJ1-5; no clear D. The CDR3 length is 13 residues. Germline V lookup: CDR1 SNHLY, CDR2 FYNNEI. V was clipped by 3 bases and J by 4 bases, with 7 bases between them. In DNA, the CDR3 is TGTGCCAGCAGTGACCAGATGAATCAGCCCCAGCATTTT. Protein product: CASSDQMNQPQHF.

This clonotype was detected only a few times. V usage is TRBV2 and J usage is TRBJ1-6, with TRBD1 matching 8 bases. Trimming removed 5 bases from V and 6 bases from J; junction bases left unmatched: 6. CDR1 is SNHLY and CDR2 is FYNNEI in the germline V gene. This CDR3 region has 15 residues. CDR3 loop: CASSTRTGSNSPLHF. In nucleotides, the CDR3 is TGTGCCAGCAGTACGAGGACAGGGAGTAATTCACCCCTCCACTTT.

The genes are TRBV20-1 and TRBJ2-1, with D tentatively TRBD1 (6 bases). Trimming removed 5 bases at V and 6 bases at J, with 11 bases between. From germline, CDR1 is DFQATT and CDR2 SNEGSKA (reference sequence). The CDR3 loop spans 12 amino acids. The chain's CDR3 is CSAPLRGNEQFF. The CDR3 DNA follows: TGCAGTGCTCCCCTCAGGGGCAATGAGCAGTTCTTC.

This clonotype was detected once. The rearrangement joins TRBV20-1 to TRBJ2-5; the D gene is possibly TRBD2 (5 bases). V gave up 0 bases and J gave up 0 bases, with 11 bases separating them. This CDR3 has 15 amino acids. Germline loops: CDR1 DFQATT, CDR2 SNEGSKA (reference sequence). Here the CDR3 DNA reads TGCAGTGCTAGAGATTCAGCCGGGAACCAAGAGACCCAGTACTTC. It specifies CSARDSAGNQETQYF.

The chain uses TRBV2 and TRBJ2-1; no reliable D call. The CDR3 is 11 residues long. The germline V gene has CDR1 SNHLY and CDR2 FYNNEI. Between the trimmed V and J ends, which lost 6 bases and 9 bases, there was a span of 9 bases. CDR3: CASRDSGEQFF. In DNA, the CDR3 is TGTGCCAGCAGGGATTCTGGTGAGCAGTTCTTC.

This sequence joins TRBV12-3 or TRBV12-4 and TRBJ2-1; 9 bases line up with TRBD2. The CDR3 has 15 amino acids. V was clipped by 6 bases and J by 7 bases; unmatched bases: 10. The DNA for the CDR3 is TGTGCCAGCAGGCCCGTCGCGGGAGGGCCGAATGAGCAGTTCTTC. This translates into CASRPVAGGPNEQFF.

This CDR3 reads CASSPKGGRNYGYTF. The CDR3 DNA is TGTGCCAGCTCACCAAAGGGGGGACGGAACTATGGCTACACCTTC. The chain recombines TRBV18 with TRBJ1-2, with D possibly matching TRBD1 (6 bases). The length of the CDR3 is 15 residues. Germline V gene sequence: CDR1 KGHSH, CDR2 LQKENI. With 2 bases removed from V and 2 bases from J, the gap between germline ends came to 12 bases.

The genes are TRBV12-3 or TRBV12-4 and TRBJ2-1; tentative D call: TRBD2 (6 bases). The V end lost 4 bases, the J end lost 10 bases, and 14 bases lay between the germline ends. The CDR3 spans 13 residues. Here the CDR3 reads CASSSPPGVEQFF. DNA for the CDR3: TGTGCCAGCAGTTCCCCGCCGGGGGTGGAGCAGTTCTTC.

In its sample, this clonotype was seen a few times. The CDR3 sequence is CASSLMGVGTDTQYF. CDR3 bases: TGTGCCAGCAGCTTAATGGGGGTCGGGACAGATACGCAGTATTTT. The chain employs TRBV7-3 and TRBJ2-3, with D perhaps TRBD1 or TRBD2 (5 bases each). With 1 base removed from V and 3 bases from J, the gap between germline ends came to 11 bases. The CDR3 runs 15 residues. Germline assignment: CDR1 SGHTA and CDR2 FQGTGA. Combining the CDR3 with reference TRBV7-3 and TRBJ2-3 gives the whole variable domain GAGVSQTPSNKVTEKGKYVELRCDPISGHTALYWYRQSLGQGPEFLIYFQGTGAADDSGLPNDRFFAVRPEGSVSTLKIQRTERGDSAVYLCASSLMGVGTDTQYFGPGTRLTVL.

In this sample, this clonotype turned up once. V is TRBV14 and J is TRBJ1-2, with unresolved D. The CDR3 spans 11 residues. Germline-derived CDR1 and CDR2 are SGHDN and FVKESK. V gave up 2 bases and J gave up 8 bases, with 6 bases separating them. The CDR3 DNA sequence: TGTGCCAGCAGCCAAAAGGGCGGCTACACCTTC. This encodes CASSQKGGYTF.

The V and J genes are TRBV12-3 or TRBV12-4 and TRBJ2-7; D could derive from TRBD1 or TRBD2 (5 bases each). V shed 0 bases and J shed 6 bases, with 9 bases lying between them. The CDR3 is 13 amino acids. The CDR3 region is CASSLARDLEQYF. As DNA, the CDR3 is TGTGCCAGCAGTTTAGCCAGGGACCTCGAGCAGTACTTC.

This chain joins TRBV15 and TRBJ2-1, with 8 bases that match TRBD2. With 1 base clipped from V and 4 bases from J, the junction kept 6 bases outside the gene matches. This CDR3 contains 16 residues. Germline V lookup: CDR1 LNHNV, CDR2 YYDKDF (reference sequence). Here the CDR3 reads CATSRVQRGIYNEQFF. CDR3 bases: TGTGCCACCAGCAGAGTCCAGCGGGGGATTTACAATGAGCAGTTCTTC. Full variable domain (remainder filled in from reference TRBV15 and TRBJ2-1): DAMVIQNPRYQVTQFGKPVTLSCSQTLNHNVMYWYQQKSSQAPKLLFHYYDKDFNNEADTPDNFQSRRPNTSFCFLDIRSPGLGDTAMYLCATSRVQRGIYNEQFFGPGTRLTVL.

This sequence joins TRBV20-1 and TRBJ2-7; weak D call: TRBD1 (6 bases). Trimming took off 6 bases at V and 4 bases at J, with 19 bases between the two ends. Germline V gene lookup returns CDR1 DFQATT and CDR2 SNEGSKA (reference sequence). This CDR3 is built from 14 residues. DNA of the CDR3: TGCAGTGCACCCAAGGACAGTGGACCTTACGAGCAGTACTTC. It is translated as CSAPKDSGPYEQYF.

This clonotype was observed a few times. This sequence joins TRBV4-1 and TRBJ2-1; D is perhaps TRBD1 (5 bases). The CDR3 is 17 amino acids. Germline assignment: CDR1 MGHRA and CDR2 YSYEKL. V was cut by 2 bases and J by 0 bases, with 14 bases left in between. The CDR3 sequence: CASSQTRDRGSYNEQFF. The CDR3 coding sequence is TGCGCCAGCAGCCAAACGCGAGACAGAGGCTCCTACAATGAGCAGTTCTTC.

The chain recombines TRBV6-1 with TRBJ2-7, with D perhaps assigned TRBD1 or TRBD2 (5 bases each). V lost 5 bases and J lost 2, with 13 bases in between. The CDR3 is 14 residues long. CDR1 and CDR2 from the germline V gene are MNHNS and SASEGT. CDR3 region: CASSPTQGPYEQYF. The DNA for the CDR3 is TGTGCCAGCAGTCCGACTCAGGGACCCTACGAGCAGTACTTC.

This clonotype turned up a few times. J is TRBJ2-7 and V is TRBV4-1; D gene uncertain. CDR1 is MGHRA, CDR2 YSYEKL, per germline. The CDR3 contains 15 residues. The V gene lost 2 bases and the J gene lost 3 bases, with 14 bases spanning the gap. CDR3 nucleotides: TGCGCCAGCAGCCAACAAACCACCCTGGGCTACGAGCAGTACTTC. As protein: CASSQQTTLGYEQYF.

This clonotype was detected a few times. The rearrangement joins TRBV6-2 or TRBV6-3 to TRBJ1-5; a weak D match, TRBD1 (6 bases). The CDR3 extends over 15 amino acids. Germline CDR1 and CDR2: MNHEY and SVGEGT. V gave up 0 bases and J gave up 4 bases, with 10 bases separating them. DNA of the CDR3: TGTGCCAGCAGTTACTCCCACAGGGCGAATCAGCCCCAGCATTTT. Its protein product is CASSYSHRANQPQHF.

This rearrangement joins TRBV4-2 to TRBJ2-1; the match to TRBD2 covers 8 bases. Germline V gene sequence: CDR1 LGHNA, CDR2 YNFKEQ. V shed 0 bases, J shed 4 bases, and the junction held 8 bases outside the gene matches. The CDR3 totals 17 residues. CDR3 in DNA: TGTGCCAGCAGCCAAGAGGACCGCACTAGCGGATACAATGAGCAGTTCTTC. Protein sequence: CASSQEDRTSGYNEQFF.